One and the same sample provided the 32 T cell receptor beta chains below, sequenced in a study of CD8+ T cells in alopecia areata. Extracted RNA was reverse transcribed, and the resulting cDNA served as sequencing template. Measured with immunoSEQ multiplex PCR; TCRdb has only the in-frame clones, and not every one. Seen here are some 170,000 clones, about 54% observed once, and the top ten hold about a sixth. Treatment given: oral pan-JAK inhibitor, 5-10 mg twice daily. The source material was CD4+ T cells sorted from blood, sampled at approximately week 55, from a patient treated with tofacitinib. All receptors come from a human donor with alopecia areata.

J is TRBJ1-1 and V is TRBV7-2; D may be TRBD1 (5 bases). Germline CDR1 and CDR2: SGHTA and FQGNSA. Trimming took off 0 bases at V and 0 bases at J, with 8 bases between the two ends. The CDR3 sequence is 15 residues long. This CDR3 reads CASSLAQAMNTEAFF. The DNA for the CDR3 is TGTGCCAGCAGCTTAGCACAGGCGATGAACACTGAAGCTTTCTTT.

The chain joins TRBV2 to TRBJ2-6; maybe TRBD1 (6 bases). The germline V gene encodes CDR1 SNHLY and CDR2 FYNNEI. The CDR3 extends over 15 amino acids. Trimming shortened V by 8 bases and J by 2 bases, and 13 bases separated the two germline ends. CDR3 amino acids: CASSTGLPGANVLTF. The CDR3 DNA sequence: TGTGCCAGCTCAACAGGGCTTCCTGGGGCCAACGTCCTGACTTTC. The full variable domain, its missing parts supplied by reference TRBV2 and TRBJ2-6, is EPEVTQTPSHQVTQMGQEVILRCVPISNHLYFYWYRQILGQKVEFLVSFYNNEISEKSEIFDDQFSVERPDGSNFTLKIRSTKLEDSAMYFCASSTGLPGANVLTFGAGSRLTVL.

The rearrangement links TRBV2 to TRBJ1-1; D gene ambiguous. The CDR3 spans 14 residues. Germline V gives CDR1 SNHLY, CDR2 FYNNEI. V was pared by 6 bases and J by 1 base, with 12 bases between. CDR3 bases: TGTGCCAGCAGCCTCGGGTCGGCGAACACTGAAGCTTTCTTT. This sequence encodes CASSLGSANTEAFF.

This clone was observed a single time. The CDR3 sequence is CASSSLAGELFF. For the CDR3, the DNA is TGTGCCAGCAGCTCACTAGCGGGGGAGCTGTTTTTT. V usage is TRBV7-2 and J usage is TRBJ2-2; TRBD2 matches at 7 bases. V dropped 4 bases and J dropped 8; count of bases not matched to a gene: 1. CDR3 length: 12 amino acids. The germline gives CDR1 SGHTA, CDR2 FQGNSA.

This rearrangement joins TRBV11-2 to TRBJ2-1; 11 bases agree with TRBD2. Losses at the gene ends were 5 bases for V and 12 bases for J; bases not matched to a gene: 12. Per the germline V gene, CDR1 is SGHAT and CDR2 is FQNNGV. The CDR3 has 15 amino acids. As DNA, the CDR3 is TGTGCCAGCAGCCGATCGGGACTAGCGGAGGAGCGGCAGTTCTTC. Translating it yields CASSRSGLAEERQFF. Drawing the rest from reference TRBV11-2 and TRBJ2-1, the complete variable domain is EAGVAQSPRYKIIEKRQSVAFWCNPISGHATLYWYQQILGQGPKLLIQFQNNGVVDDSQLPKDRFSAERLKGVDSTLKIQPAKLEDSAVYLCASSRSGLAEERQFFGPGTRLTVL.

V gene TRBV12-5 combines with J gene TRBJ1-1; D unclear. V was pared by 4 bases and J by 8 bases, with 11 bases between. The CDR3 is 12 amino acids. Germline CDR1 reads LGHNT; CDR2 reads FRNRAP. DNA for the CDR3: TGTGCTAGTGGTTCTAACCCTCTCGAAGCTTTCTTT. Translating it yields CASGSNPLEAFF.

The V gene is TRBV9, the J gene TRBJ2-5, with TRBD1 as a possible D gene (5 bases). The germline gives CDR1 SGDLS, CDR2 YYNGEE. Trimming removed 3 bases at V and 1 base at J, with 13 bases between. The CDR3 spans 15 residues. CDR3 protein: CASSGTAGLQETQYF. The CDR3 nucleotides are TGTGCCAGCAGCGGAACGGCAGGGCTCCAAGAGACCCAGTACTTC. Full variable domain (rest looked up from reference TRBV9 and TRBJ2-5): DSGVTQTPKHLITATGQRVTLRCSPRSGDLSVYWYQQSLDQGLQFLIQYYNGEERAKGNILERFSAQQFPDLHSELNLSSLELGDSALYFCASSGTAGLQETQYFGPGTRLLVL.

This chain uses TRBV4-1 with TRBJ1-2; 9 bases align to TRBD1. Germline-derived CDR1 and CDR2 are MGHRA and YSYEKL. This CDR3 comprises 15 residues. The junction had 10 bases not matched to a gene; V was cut back by 1 base and J by 10 bases. The CDR3 sequence is CASSQASDRGFFYTF. The CDR3 DNA reads TGCGCCAGCAGCCAAGCTTCGGACAGGGGATTTTTCTACACCTTC.

This chain links TRBV6-6 with TRBJ1-1, with D perhaps TRBD1 (5 bases). Germline assignment: CDR1 MNHNY and CDR2 SVGAGI (reference sequence). The CDR3 totals 13 residues. V was cut by 6 bases and J by 4 bases, with 12 bases left in between. The DNA for the CDR3 is TGTGCCAGCAGAGTCACAGGTCGCACTGAAGCTTTCTTT. Its translation: CASRVTGRTEAFF.

The V call is TRBV5-1, the J call TRBJ2-7; 7 bases agree with TRBD1. CDR3 length: 12 residues. J was trimmed by 3 bases and V by 4 bases; bases with no gene match: 1. Germline-derived CDR1 and CDR2 are SGHRS and YFSETQ. CDR3 in DNA: TGCGCCAGCAGCCGGGACAGCTACGAGCAGTACTTC. It encodes CASSRDSYEQYF.

This chain connects TRBV5-6 to TRBJ2-1; weak D call: TRBD1 (7 bases). Germline V lookup: CDR1 SGHDT, CDR2 YYEEEE. The CDR3 contains 15 residues. The ends were cut back, 4 bases at V and 3 bases at J, with 14 bases in the middle. CDR3 coding DNA: TGTGCCAGCAGCGTCCAGGGGGGAGTCTACAATGAGCAGTTCTTC. Translated: CASSVQGGVYNEQFF.

The genes are TRBV7-8 and TRBJ1-2; no clear D gene. V lost 7 bases and J 4 bases, leaving 16 bases between the germline ends. The CDR3 runs to 14 residues. Germline V lookup: CDR1 SGHVS, CDR2 FQNEAQ. CDR3 region: CASTIETGSYGYTF. In DNA, the CDR3 is TGTGCCAGCACCATCGAGACCGGGAGCTATGGCTACACCTTC.

This clone showed up just once. The chain carries TRBV15 and TRBJ2-5, with unresolved D. V gave up 0 bases and J gave up 7 bases, with 12 bases separating them. The CDR3 totals 14 residues. Germline CDR1 reads LNHNV; CDR2 reads YYDKDF (reference sequence). The CDR3, as DNA: TGTGCCACCAGCAGAGATCTGGTGGAAGTGACCCAGTACTTC. Its protein product is CATSRDLVEVTQYF.

This rearrangement joins TRBV7-9 to TRBJ2-5, with TRBD2 matching over 8 bases. This CDR3 comprises 14 residues. The J segment lost 6 bases and the V segment lost 5 bases, leaving 8 bases of the junction unmatched. In germline, CDR1 is SEHNR, CDR2 FQNEAQ (reference sequence). CDR3 region: CASSPGGERKTQYF. CDR3 in DNA: TGTGCCAGCAGCCCCGGGGGGGAGAGGAAGACCCAGTACTTC.

The rearrangement links TRBV6-6 to TRBJ1-5; D gene uncertain. The germline V gene has CDR1 MNHNY and CDR2 SVGAGI (reference sequence). Trimming took 2 bases from V and 0 from J, leaving 8 bases between them. This CDR3 is 15 amino acids long. The CDR3 DNA reads TGTGCCAGCAGTTACGGGCGGAATAGCAATCAGCCCCAGCATTTT. Translating it yields CASSYGRNSNQPQHF.

This chain's CDR3 is CASSQDRPNQPQHF. For the CDR3, the DNA is TGTGCCAGCAGCCAGGACAGGCCTAATCAGCCCCAGCATTTT. The chain employs TRBV6-1 and TRBJ1-5, with 7 bases that match TRBD1. This CDR3 contains 14 residues. CDR1 and CDR2 (germline): MNHNS, SASEGT. V lost 6 bases and J lost 4; bases outside the gene matches: 6.

The V call is TRBV29-1, the J call TRBJ1-4; D not resolved. The CDR3 length is 15 residues. Germline V lookup: CDR1 SQVTM, CDR2 ANQGSEA. V dropped 4 bases and J dropped 7 bases, with 19 bases sitting between them. The DNA for the CDR3 is TGCAGCGTTGGGGGTTCTGGAGGGTCCGTTGAAAAACTGTTTTTT. Translating gives CSVGGSGGSVEKLFF.

This clone was observed a few times. This chain connects TRBV12-5 to TRBJ1-2, with TRBD1 matching 7 bases. Germline values: CDR1 LGHNT, CDR2 FRNRAP. V shed 2 bases and J 6 bases; nucleotides not matched to a gene: 6. CDR3 length: 14 residues. The CDR3 region is CASGLSQGFDGYTF. Written as DNA, the CDR3 is TGTGCTAGTGGTTTGTCACAGGGGTTCGATGGCTACACCTTC.

The gene calls are TRBV21-1 and TRBJ1-1; the tabulated D call, TRBD1, remains unverified against the DNA. TRBV21-1 is given as a pseudogene. The length of the CDR3 is 15 residues. The CDR3 loop reads CASSKAQGLATEAFF. CDR3 in DNA: TGTGCCAGCAGCAAAGCGCAGGGGCTGGCCACTGAAGCTTTCTTT.

CDR3 coding DNA: TGTGCCAGCAGCTTAAAACAGGGACTTGGCTACACCTTC. Its protein product is CASSLKQGLGYTF. This rearrangement joins TRBV7-9 to TRBJ1-2, with D possibly TRBD1 on 6 matching bases. V lost 2 bases and J lost 7, with 11 bases in between. The germline V gene encodes CDR1 SEHNR and CDR2 FQNEAQ (reference sequence). This CDR3 has 13 amino acids.

This chain connects TRBV10-3 to TRBJ1-5; maybe TRBD1 (5 bases). From germline, CDR1 is ENHRY and CDR2 SYGVKD. With 8 bases removed from V and 4 bases from J, the gap between germline ends came to 9 bases. This CDR3 comprises 12 residues. DNA of the CDR3: TGTGCCATCGCGACAGCTAATCAGCCCCAGCATTTT. Amino acid sequence: CAIATANQPQHF.

CDR3: CASSHDITYEQYF. CDR3 nucleotide sequence: TGCGCCAGCAGTCATGACATAACCTACGAGCAGTACTTC. V usage is TRBV23-1 and J usage is TRBJ2-7; no definite D call. TRBV23-1 is filed as an ORF, its function uncertain. This CDR3 region has 13 residues. V gave up 3 bases and J gave up 2 bases, with 8 bases separating them.

This clone has a handful of counts. The chain is built from TRBV11-3 and TRBJ1-1, with D possibly being TRBD1 (5 bases). Between the trimmed V and J ends, which lost 3 bases and 8 bases, there was a span of 19 bases. This CDR3 comprises 15 residues. Germline assignment: CDR1 SGHNT and CDR2 YENEEA. CDR3 loop: CASSLGERLGVEAFF. For the CDR3, the DNA is TGTGCCAGCAGCTTGGGTGAAAGGTTGGGGGTCGAAGCTTTCTTT.

The chain links TRBV20-1 to TRBJ2-7; D gene uncertain. V lost 6 bases to trimming and J lost 6 bases, with 12 bases between them. This CDR3 has 11 residues. Per the germline V gene, CDR1 is DFQATT and CDR2 is SNEGSKA (reference sequence). In nucleotides, the CDR3 is TGCAGTGCCCTACACAGAGGCGAGCAGTACTTC. Amino acid sequence: CSALHRGEQYF.

V usage is TRBV7-9 and J usage is TRBJ1-2, with D possibly TRBD1 on 5 matching bases. Trimming removed 3 bases from V and 5 bases from J, with 10 bases in between. The germline gives CDR1 SEHNR, CDR2 FQNEAQ (reference sequence). The CDR3 contains 13 residues. The CDR3 sequence: CASSLTVLYGYTF. The CDR3 coding sequence is TGTGCCAGCAGCTTGACAGTTCTTTATGGCTACACCTTC.

By share, this clone ranks as medium-sized (0.01 to 0.1%). The chain combines TRBV4-1 with TRBJ1-2; D remains ambiguous. From germline, CDR1 is MGHRA and CDR2 YSYEKL. Trimming took 6 bases from V and 8 from J, leaving 13 bases between them. The CDR3 is made up of 12 amino acids. CDR3 nucleotide sequence: TGCGCCAGCAGAAGGATCGGGTACGGCTACACCTTC. Translating gives CASRRIGYGYTF.

This rearrangement joins TRBV27 to TRBJ2-7; D might be TRBD1 (6 bases). The CDR3 is 14 amino acids. CDR1 is MNHEY, CDR2 SMNVEV, per germline (reference sequence). Trimming stripped 4 bases from V and 0 bases from J, with 10 bases between. The CDR3 protein is CASSSLGGSYEQYF. CDR3 in DNA: TGTGCCAGCAGTTCCTTAGGGGGCTCCTACGAGCAGTACTTC.

The genes are TRBV6-6 and TRBJ2-1; D may be TRBD1 (5 bases). The CDR3 covers 14 residues. The germline V gene has CDR1 MNHNY and CDR2 SVGAGI (reference sequence). The V end was cut by 1 base, the J end by 5 bases, with 9 bases between. CDR3 sequence: CASSYWGRDNEQFF. The DNA of the CDR3 is TGTGCCAGCAGTTACTGGGGCAGAGACAATGAGCAGTTCTTC.

V usage is TRBV10-3 and J usage is TRBJ1-6; 12 nucleotides align to TRBD1. The CDR3 length is 15 residues. The V gene's germline CDR1 is ENHRY and CDR2 SYGVKD. The V and J ends lost 6 bases and 8 bases, in that order; junction bases with no gene match: 5. DNA of the CDR3: TGTGCCATCAGGGGGACAGGGGGCGAGGATTCACCCCTCCACTTT. Its translation is CAIRGTGGEDSPLHF.

This chain links TRBV11-1 with TRBJ2-7, with 7 bases fitting TRBD2. The germline CDR1 and CDR2 sequences are SGHAT and FQDESV (reference sequence). The J segment lost 3 bases and the V segment lost 5 bases, leaving 7 bases of the junction unmatched. This CDR3 has 14 amino acids. CDR3 amino acids: CASSRRGLNYEQYF. The DNA of the CDR3 is TGTGCCAGCAGCCGAAGGGGACTAAACTACGAGCAGTACTTC.

The DNA of the CDR3 is TGTGCCAGCAAGGAGGGGTACAATGAGCAGTTCTTC. As protein: CASKEGYNEQFF. The chain joins TRBV6-1 to TRBJ2-1; possibly TRBD2 for D (6 bases). This CDR3 region has 12 residues. Germline CDR1 and CDR2: MNHNS and SASEGT. Trimming pared 7 bases from V and 4 bases from J, leaving 8 bases between.

The rearrangement links TRBV5-1 to TRBJ2-5, with TRBD2 matching 10 bases. CDR1 is SGHRS, CDR2 YFSETQ, per germline. The CDR3 is 15 residues long. Germline trimming cut 3 bases from V and 2 bases from J; bases unmatched to any gene: 4. This CDR3 is CASSYPSGGQETQYF. The DNA of the CDR3 is TGCGCCAGCAGCTACCCTAGCGGGGGACAAGAGACCCAGTACTTC.